The 18 T cell receptor beta chains reported below all come from one sample, sequenced in a study of shared clonotypes between healthy human individuals. The assay was immunoSEQ multiplex PCR, and TCRdb's table has in-frame clones only and misses some. This table holds about 1 million clones, more than 60% found once. Sequenced material: memory CD4+ T cells sorted from blood. Noted subset: CD45RA-negative fraction. The receptors shown here come from a man younger than 35 in good health.

V gene TRBV28 combines with J gene TRBJ1-4, with D possibly TRBD1 on 5 matching bases. This CDR3 is built from 15 residues. Germline assignment: CDR1 MDHEN and CDR2 SYDVKM. Trimming left V 6 bases short and J 8 bases short, with 19 bases between. CDR3 loop: CASSVDGALGEKLFF. Here the CDR3 DNA reads TGTGCCAGCAGCGTCGATGGGGCCCTGGGAGAAAAACTGTTTTTT.

This clone has a single count. The CDR3 DNA sequence: TGTGCCAGCAGCCCGACTACTAGCGGGAGAAACGACGAGCAGTACTTC. This codes for CASSPTTSGRNDEQYF. The chain combines TRBV7-2 with TRBJ2-7, with 11 positions matching TRBD2. The CDR3 covers 16 residues. Germline CDR1 and CDR2: SGHTA and FQGNSA. Trimming cost V 5 bases and J 5 bases; bases outside gene matches: 11.

This rearrangement joins TRBV7-2 to TRBJ2-7, with D possibly TRBD1 on 5 matching bases. The CDR3 totals 14 residues. CDR1 and CDR2 from the germline V gene are SGHTA and FQGNSA. Trimming left V 3 bases short and J 4 bases short, with 13 bases between. The CDR3 region has the DNA TGTGCCAGCAGCTTTCAGGGTTTTAAGTACGAGCAGTACTTC. Encoded protein: CASSFQGFKYEQYF.

The V call is TRBV10-3, the J call TRBJ2-2; D is unclear. The germline gives CDR1 ENHRY, CDR2 SYGVKD. CDR3 length: 13 residues. The ends were cut back, 2 bases at V and 5 bases at J, with 6 bases in the middle. CDR3 amino acids: CAISETGTGELFF. The CDR3 bases are TGTGCCATCAGTGAGACCGGAACCGGGGAGCTGTTTTTT.

The V and J genes are TRBV30 and TRBJ2-5; 11 positions match TRBD2. The V gene's germline CDR1 is GTSNPN and CDR2 SVGIG (reference sequence). Trimming removed 4 bases from V and 1 base from J; junction bases left unmatched: 11. There are 17 residues in the CDR3. The DNA for the CDR3 is TGTGCCTGGACTACGGGACTAGCGGAAACAAGCCAAGAGACCCAGTACTTC. Protein product: CAWTTGLAETSQETQYF.

This clone came up a few times. The J gene is TRBJ1-5, the V gene TRBV5-1, with unresolved D. The CDR3 extends over 13 amino acids. Trimming stripped 4 bases from V and 5 bases from J, with 10 bases between. In germline, CDR1 is SGHRS, CDR2 YFSETQ. DNA of the CDR3: TGCGCCAGCAGCCATGACATAGATCAGCCCCAGCATTTT. Translated: CASSHDIDQPQHF.

The table lists this clone with a few counts. This chain connects TRBV5-6 to TRBJ2-3, with 8 nucleotides matching TRBD1. The V gene's germline CDR1 is SGHDT and CDR2 YYEEEE. J gave up 5 bases and V 4 bases, and 9 bases lay outside the gene matches. This CDR3 has 15 residues. The CDR3 region has the DNA TGTGCCAGCAGCAAAAGACAGGGGCGAAAAGATACGCAGTATTTT. Its translation is CASSKRQGRKDTQYF. The whole variable domain, remainder taken from reference TRBV5-6 and TRBJ2-3, is DAGVTQSPTHLIKTRGQQVTLRCSPKSGHDTVSWYQQALGQGPQFIFQYYEEEERQRGNFPDRFSGHQFPNYSSELNVNALLLGDSALYLCASSKRQGRKDTQYFGPGTRLTVL.

This clone was picked up one time. CDR3: CASSLGSGYGYTF. The CDR3 nucleotides are TGTGCCAGCAGCTTAGGCTCGGGCTATGGCTACACCTTC. The chain has TRBV11-2 and TRBJ1-2, with no clear D. Germline V lookup: CDR1 SGHAT, CDR2 FQNNGV. The CDR3 runs to 13 residues. V was clipped by 1 base and J by 4 bases, with 7 bases between them.

This clone was picked up a small number of times. V and J are TRBV18 and TRBJ1-1; 9 bases map to TRBD1. V dropped 0 bases and J dropped 5; count of bases not matched to a gene: 13. Germline CDR1 and CDR2: KGHSH and LQKENI. The CDR3 loop spans 18 amino acids. The CDR3 sequence: CASSPPSWGQGEGTEAFF. CDR3 bases: TGTGCCAGCTCACCACCCTCATGGGGACAGGGTGAGGGAACTGAAGCTTTCTTT.

The sample holds many counts of this clone. This chain uses TRBV7-8 with TRBJ2-3, with a tentative D call TRBD2 (6 bases). CDR3 size: 14 residues. Germline assignment: CDR1 SGHVS and CDR2 FQNEAQ. The V end lost 5 bases, the J end lost 0 bases, and 9 bases lay between the germline ends. CDR3 loop: CASSPGTSTDTQYF. CDR3 DNA sequence: TGTGCCAGCAGCCCAGGGACTAGCACAGATACGCAGTATTTT.

CDR3 sequence reads: CASRVKRGNTGELFF. The CDR3 region has the DNA TGTGCCAGCAGGGTGAAGCGGGGTAACACCGGGGAGCTGTTTTTT. The V call is TRBV7-9, the J call TRBJ2-2, with 7 bases fitting TRBD2. The CDR3 contains 15 residues. The germline V gene encodes CDR1 SEHNR and CDR2 FQNEAQ (reference sequence). V lost 6 bases to trimming and J lost 2 bases; unmatched junction nucleotides: 6.

V gene TRBV30 combines with J gene TRBJ1-2, with 7 bases identical to TRBD1. From germline, CDR1 is GTSNPN and CDR2 SVGIG (reference sequence). The CDR3 covers 14 residues. V shed 3 bases and J 0 bases; nucleotides not matched to a gene: 4. The CDR3 DNA reads as TGTGCCTGGAGCCCAGGGACAGCTAACTATGGCTACACCTTC. It yields the protein CAWSPGTANYGYTF. Based on the CDR3 plus reference TRBV30 and TRBJ1-2, the full variable domain is SQTIHQWPATLVQPVGSPLSLECTVEGTSNPNLYWYRQAAGRGLQLLFYSVGIGQISSEVPQNLSASRPQDRQFILSSKKLLLSDSGFYLCAWSPGTANYGYTFGSGTRLTVV.

This clone was recorded only once. This chain uses TRBV18 with TRBJ2-3, with D perhaps TRBD1 (6 bases). CDR1 KGHSH and CDR2 LQKENI come from the germline V gene. Between the trimmed V and J ends, which lost 2 bases and 4 bases, there was a span of 7 bases. CDR3 length: 13 amino acids. CDR3 sequence (DNA): TGTGCCAGCTCACCAGGACAGTCAGATACGCAGTATTTT. It encodes CASSPGQSDTQYF.

The chain employs TRBV10-2 and TRBJ1-4, with D unresolved. This CDR3 comprises 15 residues. Between the trimmed V and J ends, which lost 5 bases and 7 bases, there was a span of 17 bases. From germline, CDR1 is WSHSY and CDR2 SAAADI. CDR3 sequence: CASSQGWLGSEKLFF. The CDR3 nucleotides are TGCGCCAGCAGTCAAGGGTGGCTCGGGAGTGAAAAACTGTTTTTT.

This clone was detected many times. The chain has TRBV7-2 and TRBJ2-1; possible D gene TRBD2, 5 bases. The CDR3 loop spans 12 amino acids. Germline loops: CDR1 SGHTA, CDR2 FQGNSA. With 3 bases removed from V and 13 bases from J, the gap between germline ends came to 13 bases. The chain's CDR3 is CASSFPASRQFF. The DNA for the CDR3 is TGTGCCAGCAGCTTCCCAGCTAGCCGACAGTTCTTC.

The chain joins TRBV6-5 to TRBJ2-1; 7 bases are a match to TRBD2. J lost 8 bases, V lost 6 bases, and 4 bases had no gene match. CDR1 MNHEY and CDR2 SVGAGI come from the germline V gene. CDR3 length equals 12 residues. The CDR3 nucleotides read TGTGCCAGCAGCCCTGGGAGGGATGAGCAGTTCTTC. This sequence encodes CASSPGRDEQFF.

On this clone: It may be a read error: a sequence one base away is much more abundant. Other DNA sequences of this sample code for an identical CDR3. The chain has TRBV5-1 and TRBJ2-2; perhaps TRBD1 as D (6 bases). Trimming stripped 2 bases from V and 1 base from J, with 6 bases between. Germline CDR1 SGHRS, CDR2 YFSETQ. The CDR3 is made up of 14 amino acids. The CDR3 protein is CASSLGGNTGELFF. CDR3 DNA: TGCGCCAGCAGCTTAGGGGGGAACACCGGGGAGCTGTTTTTT.

The gene calls are TRBV7-2 and TRBJ2-1; 14 nucleotides align to TRBD2. Germline assignment: CDR1 SGHTA and CDR2 FQGNSA. The CDR3 extends over 17 amino acids. With V trimmed by 3 bases and J by 12 bases, 13 bases remained unmatched. CDR3 sequence reads: CASSLEGRTSGGFRQFF. The CDR3 DNA follows: TGTGCCAGCAGCTTGGAGGGGAGGACTAGCGGGGGGTTTAGGCAGTTCTTC.